The TCR beta chain under discussion was sequenced for a study of T cells after yellow fever vaccination. The CDR3 covers 14 residues. Trimming took 4 bases from V and 5 from J, leaving 15 bases between them. From germline, CDR1 is SGHNT and CDR2 YYREEE (reference sequence). Study findings and constraints: Abundant bulk-population clonotypes could contaminate the FACS-sorted repertoires.

The 5'RACE template-switching step produced TCR cDNA and added a universal primer site and UMIs. TCRdb ran MiXCR on the 5' RACE reads and lists one entry per CDR3 protein. This table has a few hundred thousand distinct CDR3 sequences, roughly 5% appearing once. This clonotype was seen a handful of times. The antigen remains undetermined. V gene TRBV5-4 combines with J gene TRBJ1-1; D perhaps matches TRBD1 (5 bases). Sequencing used CD4+ T cells sorted from PBMCs, obtained on the day of the yellow fever booster vaccination. This receptor was taken from a young man who received the YFV17D yellow fever vaccine. As DNA, the CDR3 is TGTGCCAGCAGCCCCCGGGGGACGAGGACTGAAGCTTTCTTT. The encoded protein is CASSPRGTRTEAFF.